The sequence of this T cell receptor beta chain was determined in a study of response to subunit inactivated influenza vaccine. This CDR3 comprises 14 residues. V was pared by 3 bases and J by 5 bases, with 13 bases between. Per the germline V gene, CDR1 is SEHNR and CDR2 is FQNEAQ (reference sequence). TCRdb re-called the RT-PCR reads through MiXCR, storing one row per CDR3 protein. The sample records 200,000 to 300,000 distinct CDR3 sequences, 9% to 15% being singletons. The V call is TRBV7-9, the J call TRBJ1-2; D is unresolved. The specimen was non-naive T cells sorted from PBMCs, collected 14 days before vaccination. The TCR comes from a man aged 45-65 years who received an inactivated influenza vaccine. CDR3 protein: CASSFSTDPYGYTF. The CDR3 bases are TGTGCCAGCAGCTTTTCGACCGACCCTTATGGCTACACCTTC.